This T cell receptor beta chain was captured by sequencing in a study of OX40 agonist ivuxolimab in advanced cancers. This CDR3 comprises 17 residues. V was shortened by 5 bases and J by 0 bases, with 17 bases between the two germline ends. Germline V gene sequence: CDR1 SGHVS, CDR2 FQNEAQ. Data came from immunoSEQ multiplex PCR; TCRdb stores just in-frame clones and leaves some out. Of 15,000 to 20,000 clones in the sample, around 64% are singletons; the top ten hold roughly 9.1%. The sample here was CD4+ or CD8+ T cells sorted from blood, taken in a trial of the OX40 agonist ivuxolimab. The chain links TRBV7-8 to TRBJ2-1; D gene ambiguous. The TCR comes from an adult with an advanced solid tumor such as melanoma, head and neck, liver or kidney cancer. CDR3 DNA sequence: TGTGCCAGCAGCCCCTACCCCCGTGGGATCTCCTACAATGAGCAGTTCTTC. Translated: CASSPYPRGISYNEQFF.